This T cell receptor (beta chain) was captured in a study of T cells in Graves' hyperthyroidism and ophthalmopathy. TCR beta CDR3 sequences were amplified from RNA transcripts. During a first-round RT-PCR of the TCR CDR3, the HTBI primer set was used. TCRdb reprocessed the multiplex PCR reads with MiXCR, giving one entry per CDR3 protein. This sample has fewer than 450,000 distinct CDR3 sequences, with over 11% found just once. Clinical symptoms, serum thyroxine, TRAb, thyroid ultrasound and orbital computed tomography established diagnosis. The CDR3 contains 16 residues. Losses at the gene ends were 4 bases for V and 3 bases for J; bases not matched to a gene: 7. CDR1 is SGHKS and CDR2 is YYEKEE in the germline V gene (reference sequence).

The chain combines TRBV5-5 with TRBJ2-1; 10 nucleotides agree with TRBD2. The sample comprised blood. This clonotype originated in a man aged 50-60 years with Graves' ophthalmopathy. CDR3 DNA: TGTGCCAGCAGCCCGAGGACTAGCGGAATCTACAATGAGCAGTTCTTC. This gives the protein CASSPRTSGIYNEQFF.